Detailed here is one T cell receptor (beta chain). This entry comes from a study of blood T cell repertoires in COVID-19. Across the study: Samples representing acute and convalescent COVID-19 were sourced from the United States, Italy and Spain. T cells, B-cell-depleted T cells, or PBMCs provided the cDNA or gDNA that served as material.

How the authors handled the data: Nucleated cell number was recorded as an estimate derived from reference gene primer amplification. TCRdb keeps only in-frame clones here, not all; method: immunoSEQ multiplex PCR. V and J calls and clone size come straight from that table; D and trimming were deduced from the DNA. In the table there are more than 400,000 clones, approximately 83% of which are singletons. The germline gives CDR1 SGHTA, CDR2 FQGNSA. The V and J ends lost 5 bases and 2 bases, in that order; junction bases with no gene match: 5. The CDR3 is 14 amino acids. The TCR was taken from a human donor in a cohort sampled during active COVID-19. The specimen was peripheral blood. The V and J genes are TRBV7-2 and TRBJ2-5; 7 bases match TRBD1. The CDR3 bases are TGTGCCAGCAGCCGCAGGGGACAGCAAGAGACCCAGTACTTC. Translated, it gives CASSRRGQQETQYF.